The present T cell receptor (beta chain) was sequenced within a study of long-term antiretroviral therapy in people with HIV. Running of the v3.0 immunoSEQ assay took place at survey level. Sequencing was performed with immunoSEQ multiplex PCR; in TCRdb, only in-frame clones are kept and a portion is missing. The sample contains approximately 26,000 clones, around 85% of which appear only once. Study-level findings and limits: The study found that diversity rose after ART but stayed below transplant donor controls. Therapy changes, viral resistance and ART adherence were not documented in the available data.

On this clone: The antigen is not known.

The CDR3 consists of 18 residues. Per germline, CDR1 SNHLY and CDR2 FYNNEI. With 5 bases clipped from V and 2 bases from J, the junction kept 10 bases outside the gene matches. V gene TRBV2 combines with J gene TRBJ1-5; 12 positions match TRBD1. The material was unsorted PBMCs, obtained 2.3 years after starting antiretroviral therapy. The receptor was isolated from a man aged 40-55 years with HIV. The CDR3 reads CASSSGTGGTVGNQPQHF. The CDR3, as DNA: TGTGCCAGCAGTTCCGGGACAGGGGGCACGGTAGGCAATCAGCCCCAGCATTTT.